Included here is one T cell receptor (beta chain) sequence, with context. What it binds is unknown. This sample was included in a study of cytomegalovirus exposure and HLA in healthy donors. Overall study context: Samples from HLA-typed donors yielded some 85 million unique TCRs in an early data release.

Looked up from germline, CDR1 is SGHNT and CDR2 is YYREEE (reference sequence). J was trimmed by 3 bases and V by 5 bases; bases with no gene match: 4. This CDR3 region has 13 residues. General study points: Analysis was carried out at a later point, and it linked a missense DCLRE1C variant to TCR beta V- and J-gene trimming. A few V segments could not be told apart, such as TRBV6-2 and TRBV6-3, and were left out. Within the data, a cluster of highly shared sequence variants was likely a sequencing artifact.

Primers for the PCR totalled 60 Vbeta and 13 Jbeta. Some clones are missing from TCRdb's copy, which holds only in-frame ones; the method was immunoSEQ multiplex PCR. The sample consists of approximately 100,000 clones, around 10% of them appearing once. The receptor was derived from a man between 35 and 55 years old in good health and CMV-seropositive. The V call is TRBV5-4, the J call TRBJ1-2, with 7 bases matching TRBD1. Material: PBMCs. The CDR3 is CASSQDRDYGYTF. The CDR3 nucleotides read TGTGCCAGCAGTCAAGACAGGGACTATGGCTACACCTTC.